This note documents a single TCR beta chain sequence. What it binds is not known. V dropped 3 bases and J dropped 2 bases, with 21 bases sitting between them. Germline V gives CDR1 DFQATT, CDR2 SNEGSKA (reference sequence). This CDR3 has 17 amino acids. With a J-beta primer mix and a sample-barcoded 5' primer, a second PCR ran roughly 6 to 11 cycles. A single record per CDR3 protein comes from TCRdb applying MiXCR to the 5' RACE reads. This sample has hundreds of thousands of distinct CDR3 sequences, with about 44% found just once. Donors were healthy Caucasian individuals from Russia aged roughly 6 to 90. This entry belongs to a study of blood T cells in healthy people across ages. Regarding the study as a whole: PBMCs went unsorted, and a conclusive naive versus antigen-experienced comparison was therefore prevented. Diversity figures derived from one million T cells were judged to underestimate the true value.

V usage is TRBV20-1 and J usage is TRBJ2-3; D possibly corresponds to TRBD2 (6 bases). The TCR sequence derives from a man younger than 45 in good health. Sequencing was performed on blood. In DNA form, the CDR3 reads TGCAGTGCTAGGGATAGCGGACGAAATTCAGTCACAGATACGCAGTATTTT. It translates to CSARDSGRNSVTDTQYF.